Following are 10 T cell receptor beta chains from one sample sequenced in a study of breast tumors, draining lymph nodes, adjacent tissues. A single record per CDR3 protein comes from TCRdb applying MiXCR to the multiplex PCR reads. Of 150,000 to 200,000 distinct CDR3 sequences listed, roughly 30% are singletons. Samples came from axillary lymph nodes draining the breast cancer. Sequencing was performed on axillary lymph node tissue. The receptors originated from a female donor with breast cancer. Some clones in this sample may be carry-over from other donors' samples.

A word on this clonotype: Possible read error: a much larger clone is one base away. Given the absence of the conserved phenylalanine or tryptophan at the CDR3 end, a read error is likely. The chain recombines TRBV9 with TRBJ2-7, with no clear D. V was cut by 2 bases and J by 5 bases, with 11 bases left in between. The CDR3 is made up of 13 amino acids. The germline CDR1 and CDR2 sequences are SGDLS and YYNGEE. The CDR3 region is CASSVTPKDEQYS. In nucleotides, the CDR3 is TGTGCCAGCAGCGTTACCCCCAAAGACGAGCAGTACTCC.

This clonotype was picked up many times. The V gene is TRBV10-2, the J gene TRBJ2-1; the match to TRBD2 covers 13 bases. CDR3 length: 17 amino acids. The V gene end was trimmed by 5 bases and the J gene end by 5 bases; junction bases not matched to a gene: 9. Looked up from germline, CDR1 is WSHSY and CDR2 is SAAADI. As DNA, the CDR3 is TGCGCCAGCAGTCCACTAGCGGGGGGGCCCTTGGACAATGAGCAGTTCTTC. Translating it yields CASSPLAGGPLDNEQFF.

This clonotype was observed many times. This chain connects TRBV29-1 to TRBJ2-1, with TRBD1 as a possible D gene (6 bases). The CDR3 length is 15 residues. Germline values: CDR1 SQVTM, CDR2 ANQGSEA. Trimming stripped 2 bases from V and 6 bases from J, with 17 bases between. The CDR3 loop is CSVESTRGQSNEQFF. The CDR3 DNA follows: TGCAGCGTTGAAAGTACCAGGGGTCAGTCCAATGAGCAGTTCTTC.

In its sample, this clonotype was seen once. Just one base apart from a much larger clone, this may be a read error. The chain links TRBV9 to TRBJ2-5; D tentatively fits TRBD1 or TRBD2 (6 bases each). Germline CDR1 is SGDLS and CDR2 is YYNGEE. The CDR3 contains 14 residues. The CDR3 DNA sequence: TGTGCCAGCAGCGTAGAGGGAGGTAGGGGGACCCAGTCCTTC. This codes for CASSVEGGRGTQSF.

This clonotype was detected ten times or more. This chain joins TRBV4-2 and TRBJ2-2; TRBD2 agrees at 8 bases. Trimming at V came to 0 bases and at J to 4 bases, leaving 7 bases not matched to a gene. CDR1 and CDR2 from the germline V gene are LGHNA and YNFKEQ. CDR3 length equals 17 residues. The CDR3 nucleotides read TGTGCCAGCAGCCAAGAAGCGAGCGGGGGCGCCACCGGGGAGCTGTTTTTT. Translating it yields CASSQEASGGATGELFF.

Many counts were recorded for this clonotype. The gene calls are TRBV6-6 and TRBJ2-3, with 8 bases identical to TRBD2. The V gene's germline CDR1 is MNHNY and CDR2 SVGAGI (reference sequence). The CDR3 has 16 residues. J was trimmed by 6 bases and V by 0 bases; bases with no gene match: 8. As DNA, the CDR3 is TGTGCCAGCAGTTACTCGGCGGGGGGCCTCATGGATACGCAGTATTTT. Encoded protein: CASSYSAGGLMDTQYF.

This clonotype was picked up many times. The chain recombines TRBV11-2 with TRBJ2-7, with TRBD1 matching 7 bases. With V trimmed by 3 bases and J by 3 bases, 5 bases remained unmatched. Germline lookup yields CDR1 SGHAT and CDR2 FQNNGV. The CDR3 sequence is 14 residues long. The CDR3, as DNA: TGTGCCAGCAGCTTCGACAGGGAAGGCTACGAGCAGTACTTC. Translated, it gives CASSFDREGYEQYF.

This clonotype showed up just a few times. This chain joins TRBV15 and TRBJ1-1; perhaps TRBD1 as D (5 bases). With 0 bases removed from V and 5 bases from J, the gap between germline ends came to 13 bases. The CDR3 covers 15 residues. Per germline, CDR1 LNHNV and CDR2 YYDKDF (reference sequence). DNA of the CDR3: TGTGCCACCAGCAGAGATGCCGGGGGAGGTACTGAAGCTTTCTTT. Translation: CATSRDAGGGTEAFF.

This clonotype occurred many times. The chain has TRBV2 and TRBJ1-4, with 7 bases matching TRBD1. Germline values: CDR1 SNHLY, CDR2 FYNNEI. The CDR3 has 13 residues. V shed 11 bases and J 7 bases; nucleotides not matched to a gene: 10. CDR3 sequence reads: CAGKTGFFEKLFF. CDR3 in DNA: TGTGCCGGGAAGACAGGGTTCTTTGAAAAACTGTTTTTT.

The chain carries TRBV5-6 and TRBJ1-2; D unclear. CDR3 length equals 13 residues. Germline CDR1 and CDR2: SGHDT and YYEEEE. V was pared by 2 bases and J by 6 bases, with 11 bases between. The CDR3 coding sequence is TGTGCCAGCAGCTTCGGACTGCAGAATGGCTACACCTTC. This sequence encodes CASSFGLQNGYTF.